What follows is one T cell receptor (beta chain) and its context. The antigen is not known. Repertoires were generated with immunoSEQ multiplex PCR, while TCRdb's copy carries only in-frame clones and drops some. Of about 81,000 clones listed, approximately 89% are singletons. The data were obtained in a study of OX40 agonist ivuxolimab in advanced cancers. Study-level points and caveats: More expanded clones were seen, on average, in CD8+ T cells than in CD4+.

The receptor was isolated from an adult with an advanced solid tumor such as melanoma, head and neck, liver or kidney cancer. Specimen: CD4+ or CD8+ T cells sorted from blood, collected in a trial of the OX40 agonist ivuxolimab.

The CDR3 loop is CASSPSSLLPDTIYF. CDR3 nucleotide sequence: TGTGCCAGCTCACCCTCGAGTTTACTTCCGGACACCATATATTTT. The rearrangement uses TRBV18 and TRBJ1-3, with D unclear. V lost 3 bases and J lost 8, with 17 bases in between. CDR3 length equals 15 residues. Germline CDR1 reads KGHSH; CDR2 reads LQKENI.